This T cell receptor (beta chain) was captured in a study of T cell responses to AZD1222 COVID-19 vaccine (dated by TCRdb to the early 2020s). Context from the whole study: A total of roughly 240 trial participants underwent TCR sequencing, of whom 200 to 220 received two doses of AZD1222 and some 25 received two doses of the MenACWY control vaccine. Trial participants were enrolled into age subgroups of 18-55, 56-69 and 70-plus years, which contained 148, 28 and 57 TCR-sequenced participants, respectively. The paper as a whole reports these results and caveats: In the small 56-69-year group, the increase in depth fell short of significance, most likely because of low power. After two AZD1222 doses, spike-specific TCR breadth and depth were significantly higher than at day 0 and than in MenACWY recipients. Because no day 14 peak-response samples were available, the repertoires could be characterized only after the peak T cell response. Nearly half of unique spike-specific TCRs reportedly recognized epitopes outside regions mutated in the B.1.351 and B.1.1.7 variants. CD4 TCRs associated with the vaccine covered the entire spike protein, and the dominant responses were in regions 160-218 and 743-854. Conclusions about previously exposed vaccinees are limited because only a handful of AZD1222 recipients were SARS-CoV-2 seropositive at baseline. Participants were mostly white British and included more females than males, and it was suggested by the authors that clonal diversity may have been underestimated.

This clone has only one observation. The antigen it binds to is not known. Base-call qualities are not available, and no considerably larger clone is one nucleotide away. From the germline V gene (reference sequence), CDR1 is SGHNT and CDR2 is YYREEE. The cysteine opens and the phenylalanine closes a CDR3 of 17 amino acids. Only the CDR3 region is kept as DNA, spanning 51 bases read in frame from base 1. Compared with germline, V lacks 4 bases and J lacks 5 bases; bases without a gene match: 8. In light of the paper, this sample's time point label describes: sample from adult after SARS-CoV-2 infection, after symptom onset. A couple of convalescent COVID-19 patients, sampled after symptom onset from adults with prior SARS-CoV-2 infection, were also TCR-sequenced for comparison. The CDR3 regions of human TCRbeta chains were analyzed by immunosequencing. The paper's data handling went like this. TCRs in the repertoires were matched against a reference library of SARS-CoV-2-specific TCRs that had been generated with the MIRA antigen-specificity platform. Breadth was defined as the fraction of unique TCRs that were SARS-CoV-2-associated. Depth was defined as the fraction of total T cells that were SARS-CoV-2-associated. Using the MIRA data, every spike-specific TCR was mapped to the spike region that the TCR reacted to and assigned to either a CD4 or a CD8 class. Log10-transformed breadth and depth values were compared by one-way ANOVA with Sidak's multiple comparisons tests. Entries here come from immuneACCESS through TCRdb and include only in-frame sequences with V and J called. Some clones fail to appear in such tables; in the studies checked, an unresolved V gene covers under half of the shortfall, and the cause of the remainder is unknown. V and J calls and clone size are those listed in that table; D and trimming were worked out from the DNA. For this sample there are 150,000 to 180,000 clones; about 88% appear just once. The ten largest clonotypes hold under 8% of the sample.

The sequence was obtained from an adult who had recovered from COVID-19. Sample: peripheral blood, taken after recovery from COVID-19. Recombination connected TRBV5-4 to TRBJ2-5, and 16 junctional nucleotides match TRBD2. The nucleotide sequence is TGTGCCAGCAGCCCCGGGACTAGCGGGAGGGCAGGGGAGACCCAGTACTTC. Translation gives CASSPGTSGRAGETQYF.